What follows are 26 T cell receptor beta chains derived from one specimen sequenced in a study of glioma-infiltrating T cells (dated by TCRdb to 2016 to 2018). TCRdb shows the sequencer as Illumina MiSeq. The iRepertoire nested amplicon-rescue multiplex PCR (arm-PCR) platform was used to amplify TCR alpha and beta CDR3 regions from RNA. TCRdb handled the public reads itself, with Q25 trimming in fastp and clone calling in MiXCR, and kept productive beta chains. For every CDR3 protein sequence, its rows merge into one entry that carries the most common genes and DNA. This sample is represented by more than 110,000 distinct CDR3 sequences; roughly two fifths of them were singletons. The ten largest account for around 18% of the sample. Sequencing was performed on glioma tissue, nonneoplastic brain tissue, or PBMCs (not recorded which). The receptors derive from a human donor with low-grade glioma or glioblastoma, undergoing nonglioma brain surgery, or in good health (not recorded which).

The sample holds one count of this clonotype. This chain uses TRBV6-5 with TRBJ1-2; unclear D gene. The CDR3 consists of 13 residues. Germline CDR1 is MNHEY and CDR2 is SVGAGI. The V gene lost 10 bases and the J gene lost 4 bases, with 16 bases spanning the gap. The CDR3 bases are TGTGCCATCAGCCGGGAGGGAGGCTATGGCTACACCTTC. Translating it yields CAISREGGYGYTF.

V and J are TRBV6-6 and TRBJ1-1, with D hard to call. The germline V and J ends were trimmed by 3 bases and 8 bases, with 13 bases remaining between them. The CDR3 length is 13 residues. CDR1 and CDR2 from the germline V gene are MNHNY and SVGAGI (reference sequence). The DNA for the CDR3 is TGTGCCAGCAGTTATAATCCGACGGTCGAAGCTTTCTTT. Residues: CASSYNPTVEAFF.

J is TRBJ1-5 and V is TRBV2, with D unresolved. The CDR3 consists of 14 residues. V was cut by 0 bases and J by 1 base, with 4 bases left in between. Germline V gene data show CDR1 as SNHLY and CDR2 as FYNNEI. The CDR3 coding sequence is TGTGCCAGCAGTGAAGCCAGGAGCAATCAGCCCCAGCATTTT. Protein sequence: CASSEARSNQPQHF.

This clonotype was counted only a few times. This chain joins TRBV7-9 and TRBJ1-1; no definite D call. Per the germline V gene, CDR1 is SEHNR and CDR2 is FQNEAQ (reference sequence). The germline V and J ends were trimmed by 3 bases and 0 bases, with 5 bases remaining between them. This CDR3 contains 13 residues. CDR3 bases: TGTGCCAGCAGCTTCGCCGTGAACACTGAAGCTTTCTTT. It encodes CASSFAVNTEAFF.

Of note for this clonotype: No conserved phenylalanine or tryptophan ends this CDR3, so it is likely a read error. The chain joins TRBV6-2 or TRBV6-3 to TRBJ2-7; 7 bases are a match to TRBD1. This CDR3 comprises 13 residues. The germline CDR1 and CDR2 sequences are MNHEY and SVGEGT. Unmatched junction bases numbered 5, after V lost 2 bases and J lost 7 bases. The DNA for the CDR3 is TGTGCCAGCAGTTACCGAACAGGGGATGAGCAGTACCTC. It is translated as CASSYRTGDEQYL.

This chain connects TRBV27 to TRBJ2-7; 12 bases match TRBD1. Germline CDR1 and CDR2: MNHEY and SMNVEV (reference sequence). There are 11 residues in the CDR3. With V trimmed by 10 bases and J by 12 bases, 7 bases remained unmatched. The CDR3, as DNA: TGTGCCATCTGGGACAGGGGGCGGGTGTACTTC. Translated: CAIWDRGRVYF.

The chain couples TRBV4-1 to TRBJ2-7; 9 bases fit TRBD1. The germline V gene encodes CDR1 MGHRA and CDR2 YSYEKL. J lost 6 bases, V lost 5 bases, and 11 bases had no gene match. This CDR3 is 15 amino acids long. CDR3 residues: CASSSPGQGRGEQYF. Here the CDR3 DNA reads TGCGCCAGCAGCTCTCCGGGACAGGGTAGAGGCGAGCAGTACTTC.

The chain recombines TRBV6-5 with TRBJ2-1; no clear D. V lost 5 bases, J lost 0 bases, and 17 bases lay in between. The CDR3 has 17 residues. Per germline, CDR1 MNHEY and CDR2 SVGAGI. CDR3 DNA sequence: TGTGCCAGCAGTGAAGATAAATGGGGAAGCTCCTACAATGAGCAGTTCTTC. Amino acids: CASSEDKWGSSYNEQFF.

The CDR3 DNA reads as TGTGCCAGTACCCCGGACAGGCCTAACACTGAAGCTTTCTTT. This gives the protein CASTPDRPNTEAFF. The rearrangement links TRBV19 to TRBJ1-1; TRBD1 aligns across 7 bases. Germline-derived CDR1 and CDR2 are LNHDA and SQIVND (reference sequence). There are 14 residues in the CDR3. The V segment lost 7 bases and the J segment 2 bases; nucleotides outside the gene matches: 7.

This clonotype was seen a few times. The chain employs TRBV6-1 and TRBJ2-3; 8 bases are shared with TRBD2. The CDR3 runs 15 residues. V dropped 6 bases and J dropped 1; count of bases not matched to a gene: 6. Per the germline V gene, CDR1 is MNHNS and CDR2 is SASEGT. CDR3 sequence: CASSPGLGRTDTQYF. The CDR3 nucleotides read TGTGCCAGCAGCCCGGGACTAGGGCGCACAGATACGCAGTATTTT.

The genes are TRBV24-1 and TRBJ1-2, with D maybe TRBD1 (6 bases). The ends were cut back, 2 bases at V and 6 bases at J, with 15 bases in the middle. The CDR3 contains 15 residues. Germline loops: CDR1 KGHDR, CDR2 SFDVKD. In DNA form, the CDR3 reads TGTGCCACCAGTGATTCCGGGGGCGGCGTGGATGGCTACACCTTC. It specifies CATSDSGGGVDGYTF.

The genes are TRBV7-2 and TRBJ1-2; a weak D match, TRBD1 (6 bases). The CDR3 consists of 12 residues. V lost 8 bases and J lost 8, with 15 bases in between. Germline V gene lookup returns CDR1 SGHTA and CDR2 FQGNSA. The CDR3 region is CASGSQGLGYTF. DNA of the CDR3: TGTGCCAGCGGTTCCCAGGGGCTAGGCTACACCTTC.

This clonotype was observed many times. V and J are TRBV6-1 and TRBJ2-7; 9 nucleotides align to TRBD2. Looked up from germline, CDR1 is MNHNS and CDR2 is SASEGT. CDR3 length equals 15 residues. V trimming: 4 bases; J trimming: 3 bases; junction bases outside the gene matches: 7. CDR3 in DNA: TGTGCCAGCAGTGTTAGCGGGAGAACGGGCTACGAGCAGTACTTC. It encodes CASSVSGRTGYEQYF.

The chain has TRBV27 and TRBJ2-3; no definite D call. This CDR3 has 15 amino acids. The ends were cut back, 6 bases at V and 2 bases at J, with 15 bases in the middle. Per germline, CDR1 MNHEY and CDR2 SMNVEV (reference sequence). The CDR3 is CASRPTRIITDTQYF. Written as DNA, the CDR3 is TGTGCCAGCAGACCGACTCGGATAATCACAGATACGCAGTATTTT.

This clonotype was observed a few times. V usage is TRBV27 and J usage is TRBJ1-1; no clear D. Trimming removed 8 bases at V and 3 bases at J, with 13 bases between. The CDR3 runs to 13 residues. Germline lookup yields CDR1 MNHEY and CDR2 SMNVEV (reference sequence). DNA for the CDR3: TGTGCCAGCGGATTCTCTTTGGACACTGAAGCTTTCTTT. It specifies CASGFSLDTEAFF.

This clonotype was detected many times. The chain links TRBV6-2 or TRBV6-3 to TRBJ2-3; no clear D gene. Germline assignment: CDR1 MNHEY and CDR2 SVGEGT. The CDR3 has 12 amino acids. Trimming removed 6 bases from V and 2 bases from J, with 6 bases in between. Here the CDR3 reads CASRDPTDTQYF. DNA of the CDR3: TGTGCCAGCAGGGATCCCACAGATACGCAGTATTTT.

This chain uses TRBV11-2 with TRBJ2-3, with D unclear. Germline V CDR1 and CDR2: SGHAT, FQNNGV. Trimming took off 4 bases at V and 5 bases at J, with 16 bases between the two ends. The CDR3 runs to 15 residues. CDR3 DNA sequence: TGTGCCAGCAGCTCTAATCTCGACCCGAAAGATACGCAGTATTTT. This encodes CASSSNLDPKDTQYF.

Written as DNA, the CDR3 is TGCAGTGCTAGAGATCCAGCGGGAAGGGCAGAGACCCAGTACTTC. Encoded protein: CSARDPAGRAETQYF. The J gene is TRBJ2-5, the V gene TRBV20-1; TRBD2 matches 7 bases. The CDR3 sequence is 15 residues long. Germline CDR1 DFQATT, CDR2 SNEGSKA (reference sequence). The V segment lost 0 bases and the J segment 4 bases; nucleotides outside the gene matches: 8.

The chain employs TRBV6-5 and TRBJ2-1, with a possible D match to TRBD2 (6 bases). Germline V CDR1 and CDR2: MNHEY, SVGAGI. V lost 6 bases, J lost 6 bases, and 18 bases lay in between. The CDR3 extends over 15 amino acids. The DNA of the CDR3 is TGTGCCAGCAGCGACCCTAGCGTTGTCCGCAATGAGCAGTTCTTC. Amino acid sequence: CASSDPSVVRNEQFF.

The J gene is TRBJ2-1, the V gene TRBV29-1; no reliable D call. CDR1 and CDR2 (germline): SQVTM, ANQGSEA. CDR3 length: 13 amino acids. V was clipped by 5 bases and J by 0 bases, with 8 bases between them. The CDR3 DNA sequence: TGCAGCGTTCGTCAGAGCTCCTACAATGAGCAGTTCTTC. Its translation: CSVRQSSYNEQFF.

This clonotype turned up a few times. The chain combines TRBV27 with TRBJ2-1; TRBD1 might be the D (6 bases). Germline V gene sequence: CDR1 MNHEY, CDR2 SMNVEV (reference sequence). V lost 3 bases and J lost 9, with 15 bases in between. The CDR3 totals 14 residues. CDR3 in amino acids: CASSFSGADSEQFF. The CDR3 nucleotides read TGTGCCAGCAGTTTTTCAGGGGCCGACAGTGAGCAGTTCTTC.

This clonotype has ten or more counts. This sequence joins TRBV28 and TRBJ2-3; tentatively, D is TRBD1 (6 bases). Trimming took off 5 bases at V and 3 bases at J, with 12 bases between the two ends. CDR1 and CDR2 (germline): MDHEN, SYDVKM. This CDR3 is built from 14 residues. Here the CDR3 reads CASSLRTETDTQYF. Written as DNA, the CDR3 is TGTGCCAGCAGTCTAAGGACAGAAACAGATACGCAGTATTTT.

J is TRBJ2-7 and V is TRBV15; D may be TRBD1 (6 bases). Trimming shortened V by 0 bases and J by 2 bases, and 11 bases separated the two germline ends. Germline V gives CDR1 LNHNV, CDR2 YYDKDF (reference sequence). The CDR3 sequence is 15 residues long. In DNA, the CDR3 is TGTGCCACCAGCAGAGAGCCAGGGGCTACCTACGAGCAGTACTTC. Translated: CATSREPGATYEQYF.

V and J are TRBV6-1 and TRBJ2-7; D may be TRBD1 (6 bases). The CDR3 has 12 residues. Germline V gene data show CDR1 as MNHNS and CDR2 as SASEGT. The ends were cut back, 8 bases at V and 5 bases at J, with 13 bases in the middle. CDR3 amino acids: CASEDSRDEQYF. The CDR3 region has the DNA TGTGCCAGCGAGGACAGCAGGGACGAGCAGTACTTC.

This clonotype was observed a few times. The genes are TRBV7-2 and TRBJ1-5; D is ambiguous. The ends were cut back, 2 bases at V and 5 bases at J, with 13 bases in the middle. The CDR3 consists of 15 residues. Germline V gene lookup returns CDR1 SGHTA and CDR2 FQGNSA. The CDR3 loop reads CASSLSWGKDQPQHF. CDR3 DNA: TGTGCCAGCAGCTTAAGCTGGGGAAAAGATCAGCCCCAGCATTTT.

In DNA, the CDR3 is TGTGCCAGTAGTATTTGGATCGATCAGCCCCAGCATTTT. This translates into CASSIWIDQPQHF. The rearrangement joins TRBV19 to TRBJ1-5; no clear D. This CDR3 comprises 13 residues. V was pared by 3 bases and J by 5 bases, with 8 bases between. Germline V lookup: CDR1 LNHDA, CDR2 SQIVND (reference sequence).